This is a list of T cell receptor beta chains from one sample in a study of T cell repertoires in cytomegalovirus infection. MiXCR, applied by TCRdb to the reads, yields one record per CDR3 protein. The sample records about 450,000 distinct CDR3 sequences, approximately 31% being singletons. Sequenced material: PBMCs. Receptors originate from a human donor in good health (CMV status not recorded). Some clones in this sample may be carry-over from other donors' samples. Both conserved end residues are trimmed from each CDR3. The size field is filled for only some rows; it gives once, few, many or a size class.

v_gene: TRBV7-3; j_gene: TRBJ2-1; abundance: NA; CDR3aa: ASSHIGRGGANEQF
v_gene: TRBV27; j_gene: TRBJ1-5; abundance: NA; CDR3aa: ASTPLGGAAGNQPQH
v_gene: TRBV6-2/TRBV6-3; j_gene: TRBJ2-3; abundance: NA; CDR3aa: ASSYSAPRADTQY
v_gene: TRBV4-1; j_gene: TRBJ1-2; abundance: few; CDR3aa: ASSHGGRGDGYT
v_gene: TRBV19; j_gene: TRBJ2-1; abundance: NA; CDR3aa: ATSPDRGSYNEQF
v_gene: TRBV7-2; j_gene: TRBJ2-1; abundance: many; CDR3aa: ASSLRTSSGNEQF
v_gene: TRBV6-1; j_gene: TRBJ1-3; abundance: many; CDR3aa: ASSSTGTGNTIY
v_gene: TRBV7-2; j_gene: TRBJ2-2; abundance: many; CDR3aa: ASREGTGELF
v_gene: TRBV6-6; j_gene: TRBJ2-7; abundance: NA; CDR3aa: ASSYRGRDEQY
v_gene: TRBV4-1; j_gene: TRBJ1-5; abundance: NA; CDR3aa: ASSQGDRASNQPQH
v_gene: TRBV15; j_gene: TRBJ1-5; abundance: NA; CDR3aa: ATQPYYNQPQH
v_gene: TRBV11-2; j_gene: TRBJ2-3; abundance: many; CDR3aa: ASSFKKRGTDTQY
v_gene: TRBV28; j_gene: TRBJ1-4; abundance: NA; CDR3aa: ASSQWGVAEKLF
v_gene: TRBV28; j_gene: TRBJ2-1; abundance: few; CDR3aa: ASSSSGAHYNEQF
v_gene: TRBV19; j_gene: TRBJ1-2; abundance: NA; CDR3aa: ASSMGTVNYGYT
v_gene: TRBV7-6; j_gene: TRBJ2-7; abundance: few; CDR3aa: ASSFARAYEQY
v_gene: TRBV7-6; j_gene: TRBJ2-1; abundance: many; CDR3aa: ASSGDPGSLYNEQF
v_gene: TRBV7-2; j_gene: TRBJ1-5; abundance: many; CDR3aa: ASSFRGNQPQH